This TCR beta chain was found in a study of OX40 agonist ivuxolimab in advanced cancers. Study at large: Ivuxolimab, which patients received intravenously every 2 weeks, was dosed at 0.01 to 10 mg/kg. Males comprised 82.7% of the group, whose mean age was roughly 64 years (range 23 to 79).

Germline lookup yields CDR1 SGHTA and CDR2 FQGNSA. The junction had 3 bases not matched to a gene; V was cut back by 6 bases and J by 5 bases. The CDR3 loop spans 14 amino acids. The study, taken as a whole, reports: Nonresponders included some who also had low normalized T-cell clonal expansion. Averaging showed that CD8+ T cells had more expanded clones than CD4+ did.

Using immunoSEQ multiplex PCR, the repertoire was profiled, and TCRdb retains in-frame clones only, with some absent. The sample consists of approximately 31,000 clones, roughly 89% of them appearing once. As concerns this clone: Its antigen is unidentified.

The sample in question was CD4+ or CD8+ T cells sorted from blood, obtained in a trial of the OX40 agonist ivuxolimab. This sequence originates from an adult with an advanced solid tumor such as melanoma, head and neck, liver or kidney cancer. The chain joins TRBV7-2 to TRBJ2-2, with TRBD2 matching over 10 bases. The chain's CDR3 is CASRPTSGTGELFF. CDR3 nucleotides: TGTGCCAGCAGACCGACTAGCGGGACCGGGGAGCTGTTTTTT.